Reported below is one T cell receptor (beta chain). What it binds is not known. TCRdb's table, derived via immunoSEQ multiplex PCR, lists solely in-frame clones and lacks some. The data show about 75,000 clones, 88% seen once. The source of the sample is a study of T cell responses to AZD1222 COVID-19 vaccine. General study results and limits: Repertoire collection took place solely once the T cell response had peaked. It should be noted that donors were predominantly white British and more often female, and clonal diversity was possibly underestimated. Vaccination with two AZD1222 doses was followed by a rise in Spike-specific TCR breadth and depth. Nearly half of spike-specific TCRs reportedly go after variant regions that carry no mutations.

The sequences come from peripheral blood, collected 28 days after the second dose of the MenACWY control vaccine. This clonotype was obtained from an adult who received the MenACWY meningococcal vaccine as a control.

The CDR3 nucleotides read TGCGCCAGCAGGGGCGGGGGAGAGCGAGAGACCCAGTACTTC. Translated, it gives CASRGGGERETQYF. The chain links TRBV23-1 to TRBJ2-5, with 7 bases aligning to TRBD2. TRBV23-1 is classed as an ORF, of uncertain function. V was clipped by 6 bases and J by 4 bases; unmatched bases: 8. CDR3 length: 14 amino acids.